This T cell receptor (beta chain) was obtained from a study of spatial heterogeneity in lung cancer. Unique molecular identifiers tagged every individual TCR cDNA molecule. One entry per CDR3 protein, called by TCRdb with MiXCR from the 5' RACE reads. The sample carries about 9,600 distinct CDR3 sequences, about 12% recorded once. The study's findings and limits: For expanded intratumoral alpha and beta TCRs, counts tracked tumor mutation counts.

In its sample, this clonotype was seen many times. Its antigen is undetermined. A library made for alpha chains picked up this beta chain off target, so its size means little. The CDR3 runs 13 residues. V was clipped by 0 bases and J by 7 bases, with 13 bases between them. Germline V gives CDR1 DFQATT, CDR2 SNEGSKA (reference sequence). Time point of the sample: sample taken at primary tumor resection. The sequence came from a male donor with early-stage non-small cell lung cancer. The source was lung tumor tissue, collected at surgery. The rearrangement uses TRBV20-1 and TRBJ2-7; D gene unclear. The CDR3 DNA reads as TGCAGTGCTAGAGATCCCAGGACGAGGGAGCAGTACTTC. It is translated as CSARDPRTREQYF.